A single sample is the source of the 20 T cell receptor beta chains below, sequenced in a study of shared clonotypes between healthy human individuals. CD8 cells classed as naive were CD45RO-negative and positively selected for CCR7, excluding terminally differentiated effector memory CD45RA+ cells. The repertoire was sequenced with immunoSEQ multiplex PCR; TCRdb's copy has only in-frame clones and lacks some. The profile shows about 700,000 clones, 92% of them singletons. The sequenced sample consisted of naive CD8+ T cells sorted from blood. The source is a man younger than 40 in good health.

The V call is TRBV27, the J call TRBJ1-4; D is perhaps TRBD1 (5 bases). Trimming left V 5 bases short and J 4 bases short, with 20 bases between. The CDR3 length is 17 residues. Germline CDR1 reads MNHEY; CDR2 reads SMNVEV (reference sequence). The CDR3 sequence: CASSPAPGWGDNEKLFF. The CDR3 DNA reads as TGTGCCAGCAGTCCCGCCCCCGGGTGGGGGGATAATGAAAAACTGTTTTTT.

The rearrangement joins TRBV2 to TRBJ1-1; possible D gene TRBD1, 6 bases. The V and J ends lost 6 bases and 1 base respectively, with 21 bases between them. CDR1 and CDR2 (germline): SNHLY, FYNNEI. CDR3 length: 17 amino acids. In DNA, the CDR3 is TGTGCCAGCAGAGGAGTACAGGGAAGCCCCTCGAACACTGAAGCTTTCTTT. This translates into CASRGVQGSPSNTEAFF. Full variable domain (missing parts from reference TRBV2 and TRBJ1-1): EPEVTQTPSHQVTQMGQEVILRCVPISNHLYFYWYRQILGQKVEFLVSFYNNEISEKSEIFDDQFSVERPDGSNFTLKIRSTKLEDSAMYFCASRGVQGSPSNTEAFFGQGTRLTVV.

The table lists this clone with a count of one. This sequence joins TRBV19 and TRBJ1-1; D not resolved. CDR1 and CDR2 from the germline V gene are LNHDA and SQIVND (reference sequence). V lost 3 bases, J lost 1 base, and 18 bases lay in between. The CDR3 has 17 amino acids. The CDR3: CASSIYFRTGGNTEAFF. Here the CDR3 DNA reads TGTGCCAGTAGTATCTATTTTCGGACGGGAGGGAACACTGAAGCTTTCTTT.

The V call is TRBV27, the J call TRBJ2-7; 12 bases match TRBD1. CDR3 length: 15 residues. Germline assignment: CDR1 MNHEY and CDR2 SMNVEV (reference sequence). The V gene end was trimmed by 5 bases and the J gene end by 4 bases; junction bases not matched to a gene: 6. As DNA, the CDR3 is TGTGCCAGCAGTACTTGGGACAGGGGGCCGTACGAGCAGTACTTC. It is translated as CASSTWDRGPYEQYF.

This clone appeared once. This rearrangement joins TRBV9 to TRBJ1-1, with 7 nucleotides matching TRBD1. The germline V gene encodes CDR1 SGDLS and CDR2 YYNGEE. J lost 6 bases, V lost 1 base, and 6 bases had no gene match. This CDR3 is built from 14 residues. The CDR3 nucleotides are TGTGCCAGCAGCGTAACTCGGGACAGTCCTGAAGCTTTCTTT. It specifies CASSVTRDSPEAFF.

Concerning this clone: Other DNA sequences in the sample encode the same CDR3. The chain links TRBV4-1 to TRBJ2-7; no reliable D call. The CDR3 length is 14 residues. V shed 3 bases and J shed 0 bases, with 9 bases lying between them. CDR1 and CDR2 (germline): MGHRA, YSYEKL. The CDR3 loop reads CASSQGPGSYEQYF. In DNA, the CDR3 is TGCGCCAGCAGCCAGGGTCCGGGCTCCTACGAGCAGTACTTC.

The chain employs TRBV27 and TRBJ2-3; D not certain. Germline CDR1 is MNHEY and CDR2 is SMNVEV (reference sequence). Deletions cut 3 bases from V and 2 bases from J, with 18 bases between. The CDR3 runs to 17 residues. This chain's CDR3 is CASSFTLTGFLTDTQYF. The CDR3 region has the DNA TGTGCCAGCAGTTTCACCCTAACCGGGTTCCTCACAGATACGCAGTATTTT.

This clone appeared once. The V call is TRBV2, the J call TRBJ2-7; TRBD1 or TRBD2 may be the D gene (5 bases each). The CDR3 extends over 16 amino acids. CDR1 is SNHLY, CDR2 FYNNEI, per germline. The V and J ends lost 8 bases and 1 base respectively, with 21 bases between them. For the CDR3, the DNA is TGTGCCAGCTATGGACTTACAGGAGGAGTTTCCTACGAGCAGTACTTC. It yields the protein CASYGLTGGVSYEQYF.

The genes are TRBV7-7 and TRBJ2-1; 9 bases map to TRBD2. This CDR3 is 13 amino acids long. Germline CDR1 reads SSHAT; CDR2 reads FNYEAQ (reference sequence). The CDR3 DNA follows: TGTGCTAGCGAGTTAGCGGGGGTTAATGAGCAGTTCTTC. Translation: CASELAGVNEQFF.

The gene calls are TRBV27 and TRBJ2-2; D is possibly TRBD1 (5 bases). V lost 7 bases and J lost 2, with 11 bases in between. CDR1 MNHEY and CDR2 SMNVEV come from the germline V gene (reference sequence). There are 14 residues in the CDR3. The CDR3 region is CASTVTENTGELFF. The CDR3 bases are TGTGCCAGCACCGTGACAGAAAACACCGGGGAGCTGTTTTTT.

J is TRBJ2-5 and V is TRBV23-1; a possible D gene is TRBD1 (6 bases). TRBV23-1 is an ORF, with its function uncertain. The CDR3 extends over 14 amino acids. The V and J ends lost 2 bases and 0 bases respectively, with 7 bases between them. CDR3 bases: TGCGCCAGCAGTCAAAGGACAGACCAAGAGACCCAGTACTTC. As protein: CASSQRTDQETQYF.

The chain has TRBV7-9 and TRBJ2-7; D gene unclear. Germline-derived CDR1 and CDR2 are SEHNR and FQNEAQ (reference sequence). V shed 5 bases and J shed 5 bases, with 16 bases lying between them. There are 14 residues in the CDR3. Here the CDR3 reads CASSPSTSWDEQYF. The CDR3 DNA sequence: TGTGCCAGCAGCCCCTCAACATCGTGGGACGAGCAGTACTTC. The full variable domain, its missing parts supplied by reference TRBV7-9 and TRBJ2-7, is DTGVSQNPRHKITKRGQNVTFRCDPISEHNRLYWYRQTLGQGPEFLTYFQNEAQLEKSRLLSDRFSAERPKGSFSTLEIQRTEQGDSAMYLCASSPSTSWDEQYFGPGTRLTVT.

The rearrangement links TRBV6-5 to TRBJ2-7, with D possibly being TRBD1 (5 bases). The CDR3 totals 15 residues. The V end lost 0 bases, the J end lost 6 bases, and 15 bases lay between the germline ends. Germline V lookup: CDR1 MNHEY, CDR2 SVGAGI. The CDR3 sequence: CASSYSAGLGFEQYF. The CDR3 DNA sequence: TGTGCCAGCAGTTACTCGGCAGGGTTAGGTTTCGAGCAGTACTTC.

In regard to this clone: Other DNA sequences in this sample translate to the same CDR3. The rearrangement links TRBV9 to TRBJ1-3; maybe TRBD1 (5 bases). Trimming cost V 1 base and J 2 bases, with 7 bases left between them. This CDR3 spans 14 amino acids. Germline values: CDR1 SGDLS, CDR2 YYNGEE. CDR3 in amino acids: CASSVQGAGNTIYF. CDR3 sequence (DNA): TGTGCCAGCAGCGTACAAGGGGCTGGAAACACCATATATTTT.

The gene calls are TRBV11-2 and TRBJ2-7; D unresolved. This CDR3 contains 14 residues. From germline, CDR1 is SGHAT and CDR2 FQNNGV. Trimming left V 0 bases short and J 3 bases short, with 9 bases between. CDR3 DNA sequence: TGTGCCAGCAGCTTAGAGGGGTCCGACTACGAGCAGTACTTC. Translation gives CASSLEGSDYEQYF.

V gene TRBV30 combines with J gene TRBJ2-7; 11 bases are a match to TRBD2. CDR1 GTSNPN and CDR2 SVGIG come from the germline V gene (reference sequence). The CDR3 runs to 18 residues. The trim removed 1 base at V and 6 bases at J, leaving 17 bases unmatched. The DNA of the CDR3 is TGTGCCTGGAGTGATCAGACTAGCGGGACGTTTCAAGGTCGCGAGCAGTACTTC. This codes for CAWSDQTSGTFQGREQYF.

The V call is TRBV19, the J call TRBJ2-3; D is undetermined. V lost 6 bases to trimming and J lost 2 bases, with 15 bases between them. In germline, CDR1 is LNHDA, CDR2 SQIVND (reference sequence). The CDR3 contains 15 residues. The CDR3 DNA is TGTGCCAGTAGCCCGAATTTACTTTTCACAGATACGCAGTATTTT. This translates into CASSPNLLFTDTQYF.

The CDR3 protein is CASNSRDMEDPYEQYF. CDR3 nucleotide sequence: TGTGCCAGCAATAGCAGGGATATGGAAGACCCCTACGAGCAGTACTTC. The chain combines TRBV2 with TRBJ2-7; D perhaps matches TRBD1 (5 bases). Deletions cut 7 bases from V and 2 bases from J, with 21 bases between. In germline, CDR1 is SNHLY, CDR2 FYNNEI. The CDR3 length is 16 residues.

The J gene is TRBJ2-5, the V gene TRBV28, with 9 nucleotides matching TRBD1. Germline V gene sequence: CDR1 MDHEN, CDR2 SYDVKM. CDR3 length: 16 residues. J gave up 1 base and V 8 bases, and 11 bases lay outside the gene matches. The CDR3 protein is CASERTGATVQETQYF. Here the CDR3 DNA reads TGTGCCAGCGAAAGGACAGGGGCGACCGTCCAAGAGACCCAGTACTTC.

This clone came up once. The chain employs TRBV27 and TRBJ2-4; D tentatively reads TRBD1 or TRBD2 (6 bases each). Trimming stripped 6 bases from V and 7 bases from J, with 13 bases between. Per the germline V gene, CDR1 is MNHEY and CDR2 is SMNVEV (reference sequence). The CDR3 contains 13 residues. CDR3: CASSGGYGNIQYF. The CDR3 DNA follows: TGTGCCAGCAGCGGGGGCTATGGGAACATTCAGTACTTC.